One T cell receptor (beta chain) is described in this entry. Its antigen is still unknown. This sample was included in a study of Graves' ophthalmopathy and Graves' hyperthyroidism. Study as a whole: Hyperthyroidism was classified as stable if no ophthalmopathy occurred within 18 months of follow-up. Regarding the study as a whole: Sensitivity of roughly 64% and specificity of 72.22% were achieved by the model that predicted ophthalmopathy progression.

Germline trimming cut 6 bases from V and 5 bases from J; bases unmatched to any gene: 5. The CDR3 totals 14 residues. CDR1 and CDR2 (germline): SEHNR, FQNEAQ (reference sequence). Among the exclusions were patients with other autoimmune diseases, uncontrolled infections, pregnancy or lactation. RNA transcripts provided the template for amplifying TCR beta CDR3 regions. A first-round RT-PCR used HTBI primers, followed by a second-round multiplex PCR. Via MiXCR, TCRdb re-called the multiplex PCR reads, giving one row per CDR3 protein. Among roughly 1.1 million distinct CDR3 sequences, roughly 35% were seen once, and the ten largest hold around 10%.

The clonotype originates from an adult man with Graves' hyperthyroidism. The V and J genes are TRBV7-9 and TRBJ1-5; the match to TRBD1 covers 9 bases. Sequencing input: peripheral blood or thyroid tissue (not recorded which). The CDR3 DNA reads TGTGCCAGCAGTGCATGGACAGGGGATCAGCCCCAGCATTTT. Protein: CASSAWTGDQPQHF.